This entry describes one T cell receptor beta chain. Its specificity is not known. This CDR3 is also generated by other DNA sequences in the sample. The entry originates in a study of shared clonotypes between healthy human individuals. Study-wide findings and caveats: Relative to their counterparts shared across all four donors, non-shared clonotypes exhibited diminished generation probabilities.

It was CD45RO-negative cells, positively selected for CCR7, that made up naive CD8 cells, with terminally differentiated effector memory CD45RA+ cells excluded. Method: immunoSEQ multiplex PCR; TCRdb's copy keeps in-frame clones and lacks some. The sample has some 2 million clones; just under 95% are singletons. Germline lookup yields CDR1 SGDLS and CDR2 YYNGEE. The V segment lost 2 bases and the J segment 0 bases; nucleotides outside the gene matches: 3. This CDR3 is 15 amino acids long. The genes are TRBV9 and TRBJ2-7; 9 nucleotides match TRBD1. The sequenced sample was naive CD8+ T cells sorted from blood. The TCR originated in a man younger than 35 in good health. The CDR3 DNA reads as TGTGCCAGCAGCGTCGGACAGGGGCTCTCCTACGAGCAGTACTTC. It is translated as CASSVGQGLSYEQYF.